Below are 16 T cell receptor beta chains sequenced from a single sample in a study of T cell repertoires in cytomegalovirus infection. In TCRdb, the reads were re-called with MiXCR into one record per CDR3 protein. The data show 130,000 or so distinct CDR3 sequences, about 6.5% seen once. The source material was PBMCs. These receptors came from a human donor in good health (CMV status not recorded). Some clones in this sample may be carry-over from other donors' samples.

This clonotype turned up a few times. The chain recombines TRBV5-1 with TRBJ1-2; D is perhaps TRBD1 (6 bases). Germline CDR1 SGHRS, CDR2 YFSETQ. V shed 2 bases and J shed 0 bases, with 11 bases lying between them. The CDR3 is 15 residues long. For the CDR3, the DNA is TGCGCCAGCAGCTTAGGACAGCCCGCTAACTATGGCTACACCTTC. Protein sequence: CASSLGQPANYGYTF. Supplemented by reference TRBV5-1 and TRBJ1-2, the full variable domain reads KAGVTQTPRYLIKTRGQQVTLSCSPISGHRSVSWYQQTPGQGLQFLFEYFSETQRNKGNFPGRFSGRQFSNSRSEMNVSTLELGDSALYLCASSLGQPANYGYTFGSGTRLTVV.

This clonotype was picked up many times. The chain combines TRBV20-1 with TRBJ1-1; TRBD1 is a possible D gene (6 bases). The CDR3 runs to 14 residues. V was trimmed by 2 bases and J by 1 base, leaving 11 bases between them. Germline-derived CDR1 and CDR2 are DFQATT and SNEGSKA (reference sequence). The CDR3 is CSARRGQANTEAFF. DNA of the CDR3: TGCAGTGCTAGAAGGGGACAAGCGAACACTGAAGCTTTCTTT.

This chain joins TRBV12-5 and TRBJ2-3; D gene unclear. V was trimmed by 1 base and J by 4 bases, leaving 15 bases between them. The CDR3 sequence is 16 residues long. CDR1 LGHNT and CDR2 FRNRAP come from the germline V gene. In nucleotides, the CDR3 is TGTGCTAGTGGTTTGGATACGTTGGAACGGTCAGATACGCAGTATTTT. This translates into CASGLDTLERSDTQYF.

This chain connects TRBV28 to TRBJ1-5; D call uncertain. V lost 3 bases and J lost 3, with 3 bases in between. Per the germline V gene, CDR1 is MDHEN and CDR2 is SYDVKM. This CDR3 contains 12 residues. CDR3 coding DNA: TGTGCCAGCAGTTTCCTCAATCAGCCCCAGCATTTT. Encoded protein: CASSFLNQPQHF.

This clonotype occurred many times. V is TRBV7-2 and J is TRBJ2-7; D is possibly TRBD2 (7 bases). The V end was cut by 0 bases, the J end by 4 bases, with 10 bases between. Germline V gives CDR1 SGHTA, CDR2 FQGNSA. This CDR3 region has 14 residues. CDR3 in amino acids: CASSLAGGPYEQYF. The CDR3 region has the DNA TGTGCCAGCAGCTTAGCGGGGGGGCCTTACGAGCAGTACTTC.

J is TRBJ2-5 and V is TRBV27; 15 bases align to TRBD2. The CDR3 has 15 residues. Germline V gives CDR1 MNHEY, CDR2 SMNVEV (reference sequence). After removal of 8 bases from V and 4 bases from J, the junction contained 5 bases not matched to a gene. For the CDR3, the DNA is TGTGCCAGCCTAGGGACTAGCGGGGGGAGAGAGACCCAGTACTTC. It encodes CASLGTSGGRETQYF.

This clonotype was observed many times. The V and J genes are TRBV7-8 and TRBJ2-7; TRBD1 agrees at 11 bases. Germline CDR1 reads SGHVS; CDR2 reads FQNEAQ. With V trimmed by 8 bases and J by 4 bases, 10 bases remained unmatched. This CDR3 contains 15 residues. The CDR3 loop is CASRGSGTGGYEQYF. The CDR3 DNA follows: TGTGCCAGCCGTGGATCCGGGACAGGGGGTTACGAGCAGTACTTC.

This clonotype has just a few counts. The chain uses TRBV9 and TRBJ2-1; D uncertain. V dropped 3 bases and J dropped 5 bases, with 12 bases sitting between them. CDR1 and CDR2 (germline): SGDLS, YYNGEE. This CDR3 has 14 amino acids. The CDR3 coding sequence is TGTGCCAGCAGCGCGCTCCGGCAAAACAATGAGCAGTTCTTC. Amino acids: CASSALRQNNEQFF.

This clonotype was observed many times. The chain is built from TRBV7-2 and TRBJ2-5, with D possibly called TRBD1 or TRBD2 (6 bases each). The CDR3 contains 16 residues. Germline loops: CDR1 SGHTA, CDR2 FQGNSA. The V and J ends lost 2 bases and 3 bases respectively, with 16 bases between them. CDR3 residues: CASSLWGADIKETQYF. In nucleotides, the CDR3 is TGTGCCAGCAGCTTATGGGGGGCAGATATAAAAGAGACCCAGTACTTC.

At least ten counts were recorded for this clonotype. The chain links TRBV24-1 to TRBJ2-2, with 7 bases that match TRBD1. The CDR3 has 17 amino acids. Germline-derived CDR1 and CDR2 are KGHDR and SFDVKD. Trimming removed 1 base from V and 1 base from J; junction bases left unmatched: 5. CDR3 in amino acids: CATSDFRGPRNTGELFF. CDR3 DNA: TGTGCCACCAGTGATTTTAGGGGGCCCAGGAACACCGGGGAGCTGTTTTTT.

This clonotype was seen at least ten times. This sequence joins TRBV28 and TRBJ1-1; the match to TRBD1 covers 8 bases. The V gene end was trimmed by 6 bases and the J gene end by 5 bases; junction bases not matched to a gene: 5. The CDR3 runs to 13 residues. Germline-derived CDR1 and CDR2 are MDHEN and SYDVKM. The CDR3 DNA reads TGTGCCAGCAGAGACAGGGGCGAGACTGAAGCTTTCTTT. This encodes CASRDRGETEAFF.

In this sample, this clonotype turned up many times. This chain uses TRBV11-3 with TRBJ1-4; D unresolved. The CDR3 covers 16 residues. V was shortened by 7 bases and J by 4 bases, with 19 bases between the two germline ends. In germline, CDR1 is SGHNT, CDR2 YENEEA. This chain's CDR3 is CASTNFKAADNEKLFF. The CDR3 region has the DNA TGTGCCAGCACCAATTTCAAGGCTGCCGATAATGAAAAACTGTTTTTT.

The table lists this clonotype with many counts. For the CDR3, the DNA is TGTGCCAGCATTCCACCAACCGGCAGCACAGATACGCAGTATTTT. It translates to CASIPPTGSTDTQYF. This chain joins TRBV7-2 and TRBJ2-3; no reliable D call. The germline CDR1 and CDR2 sequences are SGHTA and FQGNSA. CDR3 length: 15 residues. V was clipped by 7 bases and J by 0 bases, with 14 bases between them. The full variable domain, in which reference TRBV7-2 and TRBJ2-3 provide the parts outside the CDR3, is GAGVSQSPSNKVTEKGKDVELRCDPISGHTALYWYRQSLGQGLEFLIYFQGNSAPDKSGLPSDRFSAERTGGSVSTLTIQRTQQEDSAVYLCASIPPTGSTDTQYFGPGTRLTVL.

This clonotype was seen more than once but under ten times. The V gene is TRBV29-1, the J gene TRBJ2-2, with D possibly being TRBD2 (5 bases). Germline CDR1 is SQVTM and CDR2 is ANQGSEA. This CDR3 has 15 amino acids. V was clipped by 4 bases and J by 3 bases, with 15 bases between them. CDR3 coding DNA: TGCAGCGTTGTCCCGTTACTAGGGTACACCGGGGAGCTGTTTTTT. It codes for CSVVPLLGYTGELFF.

In its sample, this clonotype was seen many times. The gene calls are TRBV12-3 or TRBV12-4 and TRBJ2-3, with 10 positions matching TRBD2. The CDR3 covers 19 residues. The V and J ends lost 1 base and 0 bases, in that order; junction bases with no gene match: 10. The CDR3 reads CASSLGASGGSTSTDTQYF. The DNA of the CDR3 is TGTGCCAGCAGTTTAGGGGCTAGCGGGGGATCTACTAGCACAGATACGCAGTATTTT.

The chain carries TRBV20-1 and TRBJ1-3, with 7 bases aligning to TRBD1. V was clipped by 6 bases and J by 2 bases; unmatched bases: 13. Per germline, CDR1 DFQATT and CDR2 SNEGSKA (reference sequence). The CDR3 loop spans 16 amino acids. The CDR3 region is CSAPLRGRGTGNTIYF. The CDR3 bases are TGCAGTGCACCCTTAAGGGGGCGAGGTACTGGAAACACCATATATTTT.